The 8 T cell receptor beta chains listed next were all sequenced from one sample in a study of type 1 regulatory T cells. Their specific antigens are unknown. TCRdb fed the reads into MiXCR, producing one record per CDR3 protein. In the table there are about 65,000 distinct CDR3 sequences, about 48% of which are singletons. What was sequenced was cultured non-Tr1 T cells, either the whole culture or a sorted T cell fraction (not recorded which). Source of these receptors: a human donor in good health.

The chain uses TRBV5-1 and TRBJ1-6, with 8 nucleotides matching TRBD1. V trimming: 0 bases; J trimming: 7 bases; junction bases outside the gene matches: 6. The CDR3 runs to 16 residues. Germline lookup yields CDR1 SGHRS and CDR2 YFSETQ. CDR3 DNA: TGCGCCAGCAGCTTGGTACAGGGGGATTACAATTCACCCCTCCACTTT. It yields the protein CASSLVQGDYNSPLHF.

J is TRBJ1-6 and V is TRBV5-1; D is possibly TRBD1 (6 bases). The CDR3 totals 14 residues. Trimming removed 3 bases from V and 10 bases from J, with 14 bases in between. Germline CDR1 and CDR2: SGHRS and YFSETQ. CDR3 residues: CASSWGDKGSPLHF. The CDR3 DNA reads as TGCGCCAGCAGCTGGGGGGACAAGGGATCACCCCTCCACTTT.

This chain uses TRBV20-1 with TRBJ2-3; D uncertain. The CDR3 has 15 amino acids. The ends were cut back, 5 bases at V and 0 bases at J, with 15 bases in the middle. The germline gives CDR1 DFQATT, CDR2 SNEGSKA (reference sequence). CDR3 protein: CSAEALLASTDTQYF. CDR3 DNA: TGCAGTGCTGAGGCTTTGCTTGCCAGCACAGATACGCAGTATTTT.

In its sample, this clonotype was seen once. This rearrangement joins TRBV6-6 to TRBJ2-5, with D perhaps matching TRBD2 (5 bases). Looked up from germline, CDR1 is MNHNY and CDR2 is SVGAGI (reference sequence). There are 15 residues in the CDR3. Trimming removed 4 bases from V and 4 bases from J, with 16 bases in between. CDR3 sequence reads: CASSSGIIDRETQYF. CDR3 nucleotides: TGTGCCAGCAGTTCCGGGATAATAGATCGAGAGACCCAGTACTTC.

This chain uses TRBV12-3 or TRBV12-4 with TRBJ2-2; 9 bases match TRBD1. There are 13 residues in the CDR3. The junction had 6 bases not matched to a gene; V was cut back by 9 bases and J by 7 bases. CDR3 sequence (DNA): TGTGCCAGTTCCGGACAGGGGAACGGGGAGCTGTTTTTT. Translated: CASSGQGNGELFF.

This clonotype was recorded a few times. V usage is TRBV18 and J usage is TRBJ1-2, with D possibly matching TRBD1 (6 bases). The length of the CDR3 is 16 residues. V was pared by 5 bases and J by 0 bases, with 16 bases between. The germline gives CDR1 KGHSH, CDR2 LQKENI. The CDR3 DNA sequence: TGTGCCAGCTCAACAACGTCACAGGGAACTAACTATGGCTACACCTTC. Amino acid sequence: CASSTTSQGTNYGYTF. The full variable domain, in which reference TRBV18 and TRBJ1-2 provide the parts outside the CDR3, is NAGVMQNPRHLVRRRGQEARLRCSPMKGHSHVYWYRQLPEEGLKFMVYLQKENIIDESGMPKERFSAEFPKEGPSILRIQQVVRGDSAAYFCASSTTSQGTNYGYTFGSGTRLTVV.

The rearrangement joins TRBV4-1 to TRBJ2-3; D is uncertain. The germline gives CDR1 MGHRA, CDR2 YSYEKL. The CDR3 is 11 amino acids. V was trimmed by 1 base and J by 6 bases, leaving 2 bases between them. CDR3 sequence (DNA): TGCGCCAGCAGCCAAGTTGATACGCAGTATTTT. Its translation is CASSQVDTQYF.

CDR3 residues: CAWVPTGPDTQYF. The CDR3 DNA follows: TGTGCCTGGGTTCCGACAGGGCCAGATACGCAGTATTTT. The chain links TRBV30 to TRBJ2-3, with 7 nucleotides matching TRBD1. The CDR3 length is 13 residues. After removal of 5 bases from V and 4 bases from J, the junction contained 6 bases not matched to a gene. Per germline, CDR1 GTSNPN and CDR2 SVGIG (reference sequence).